This T cell receptor (beta chain) is from a study of cytotoxic CD8 clonotypes in ibrutinib-treated CLL. The overall study: The group held approximately eleven relapsed/refractory and around 15 treatment-naive patients, with 17 to 18 IGHV unmutated.

The V end was cut by 0 bases, the J end by 6 bases, with 14 bases between. There are 15 residues in the CDR3. The V gene's germline CDR1 is GTSNPN and CDR2 SVGIG (reference sequence). General study points: Among the clonotypes, public ones were uncommon and contracted or held stable on treatment.

This clone was observed a single time. Its antigen is as yet unknown. Here immunoSEQ multiplex PCR was the method, and the copy in TCRdb shows in-frame clones only, minus some. The sample lists 13,000 to 15,000 clones; roughly 76% were seen once. Source: PBMCs, taken before ibrutinib treatment. The source is a human donor with chronic lymphocytic leukemia. This chain uses TRBV30 with TRBJ1-4, with D hard to call. This CDR3 is CAWSVPQKRHEKLFF. CDR3 coding DNA: TGTGCCTGGAGTGTACCCCAGAAGAGGCATGAAAAACTGTTTTTT.